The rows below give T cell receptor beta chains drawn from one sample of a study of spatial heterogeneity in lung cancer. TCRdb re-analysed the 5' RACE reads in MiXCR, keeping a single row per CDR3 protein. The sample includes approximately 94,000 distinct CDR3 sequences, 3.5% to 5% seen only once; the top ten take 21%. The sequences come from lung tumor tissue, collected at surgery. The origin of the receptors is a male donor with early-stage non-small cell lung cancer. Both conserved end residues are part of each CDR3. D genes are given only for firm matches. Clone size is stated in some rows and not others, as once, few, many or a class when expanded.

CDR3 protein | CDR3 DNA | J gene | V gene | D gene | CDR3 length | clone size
CASSGDTQYSNQPQHF | TGTGCCAGCAGCGGAGATACCCAGTATAGCAATCAGCCCCAGCATTTT | TRBJ1-5 | TRBV7-9 | - | 16 | many
CASRSVAGAYNEQFF | TGTGCCAGCAGATCTGTAGCGGGAGCGTACAATGAGCAGTTCTTC | TRBJ2-1 | TRBV7-8 | TRBD2 | 15 | many
CAWSEGRGTDTQYF | TGTGCCTGGAGTGAGGGACGGGGCACAGATACGCAGTATTTT | TRBJ2-3 | TRBV30 | - | 14 | few
CASSRTSGRITDTQYF | TGTGCCAGCAGCCGGACTAGCGGGAGAATCACAGATACGCAGTATTTT | TRBJ2-3 | TRBV6-6 | TRBD2 | 16 | few
CASSHGGLDESPLHF | TGTGCCAGCAGCCACGGGGGCCTCGACGAGTCACCCCTCCACTTT | TRBJ1-6 | TRBV3-1 | - | 15 | many
CASSSDRGRRLEQPQHF | TGTGCCAGCAGCTCGGACAGGGGGCGAAGGTTGGAACAGCCCCAGCATTTT | TRBJ1-5 | TRBV7-8 | TRBD1 | 17 | -
CAISAFSTVNNSPLHF | TGTGCCATCAGTGCCTTCTCGACGGTTAATAATTCACCCCTCCACTTT | TRBJ1-6 | TRBV10-3 | - | 16 | many
CASSLRLVNEQFF | TGTGCCAGCAGCCTCCGACTAGTCAATGAGCAGTTCTTC | TRBJ2-1 | TRBV11-2 | - | 13 | many
CSVDDRQGKNEQFF | TGCAGCGTTGACGATCGACAGGGGAAGAATGAGCAGTTCTTC | TRBJ2-1 | TRBV29-1 | TRBD1 | 14 | many
CASRILIGQGSPHF | TGCGCCAGCAGGATTCTTATAGGACAGGGGAGTCCACATTTT | TRBJ1-5 | TRBV4-1 | TRBD1 | 14 | many
CASSFQGMSYEQYF | TGTGCCAGCAGTTTTCAGGGAATGTCCTACGAGCAGTACTTC | TRBJ2-7 | TRBV12-3/TRBV12-4 | - | 14 | many
CASSLYTAGGTDTQYF | TGTGCCAGCAGCTTGTATACGGCGGGAGGTACAGATACGCAGTATTTT | TRBJ2-3 | TRBV5-6 | TRBD2 | 16 | many
CSASPVELHEQYF | TGCAGTGCCTCCCCAGTGGAGCTCCACGAGCAGTACTTC | TRBJ2-7 | TRBV20-1 | - | 13 | many
CASSVGGLAGFSYNEQFF | TGTGCCAGCAGCGTGGGGGGACTAGCGGGTTTCTCCTACAATGAGCAGTTCTTC | TRBJ2-1 | TRBV9 | TRBD2 | 18 | -
CASSPPVFQREGYEQFF | TGTGCCAGCTCACCACCGGTTTTCCAGCGGGAGGGCTATGAGCAGTTCTTC | TRBJ2-1 | TRBV18 | TRBD2 | 17 | few
CASRREVADTQYF | TGTGCAAGCAGGCGGGAGGTGGCAGATACGCAGTATTTT | TRBJ2-3 | TRBV2 | TRBD2 | 13 | many
CASSRGTQYF | TGTGCCAGCAGTCGGGGAACGCAGTATTTT | TRBJ2-3 | TRBV12-3/TRBV12-4 | - | 10 | many
CASSWDRSSTQYF | TGTGCCAGCAGCTGGGACAGGTCCTCAACCCAGTACTTC | TRBJ2-5 | TRBV27 | TRBD1 | 13 | few
CSVATGTGVNSPLHF | TGCAGCGTGGCCACCGGGACAGGGGTGAATTCACCCCTCCACTTT | TRBJ1-6 | TRBV29-1 | TRBD1 | 15 | many
CASSLGLGPIEQYF | TGTGCCAGCAGTTTAGGTCTGGGGCCGATAGAGCAGTACTTC | TRBJ2-7 | TRBV12-3/TRBV12-4 | - | 14 | -
CSVSMGLAGDQETQYF | TGCAGCGTTTCGATGGGGCTAGCGGGGGACCAAGAGACCCAGTACTTC | TRBJ2-5 | TRBV29-1 | TRBD2 | 16 | -
CASSQGRGETEAFF | TGTGCCAGCAGCCAAGGCCGGGGGGAGACTGAAGCTTTCTTT | TRBJ1-1 | TRBV3-1 | - | 14 | many
CASSQGADGRFREQFF | TGCGCCAGCAGCCAGGGCGCGGACGGGAGGTTCAGGGAGCAGTTCTTC | TRBJ2-1 | TRBV4-1 | TRBD2 | 16 | few
CASSLAGGPYEQYF | TGCGCCAGCAGCTTGGCGGGGGGGCCCTACGAGCAGTACTTC | TRBJ2-7 | TRBV5-1 | TRBD2 | 14 | many
CASSVEQGRTDTQYF | TGTGCCAGCAGCGTGGAGCAGGGGCGCACAGATACGCAGTATTTT | TRBJ2-3 | TRBV9 | - | 15 | many
CASSHPGQETQYF | TGCGCCAGCAGCCACCCCGGGCAAGAGACCCAGTACTTC | TRBJ2-5 | TRBV4-1 | - | 13 | many
CASSQSNNEQFF | TGTGCCAGCAGCCAATCGAACAATGAGCAGTTCTTC | TRBJ2-1 | TRBV3-1 | - | 12 | -
CASSPRAWDLEQYF | TGCGCCAGCAGCCCCCGGGCCTGGGACCTCGAGCAGTACTTC | TRBJ2-7 | TRBV5-1 | - | 14 | few
CASSSADSYGYTF | TGCGCCAGCAGCTCGGCGGACAGTTATGGCTACACCTTC | TRBJ1-2 | TRBV5-1 | - | 13 | many
CASSSTGFSYGYTF | TGTGCCAGCAGTTCCACAGGTTTTTCCTATGGCTACACCTTC | TRBJ1-2 | TRBV6-6 | - | 14 | few
CASSFLYLRGRHTEAFF | TGCGCCAGCAGCTTTCTTTATCTAAGGGGCAGACACACTGAAGCTTTCTTT | TRBJ1-1 | TRBV5-1 | - | 17 | many
CASRRQGLNTQYF | TGTGCCAGCAGACGACAGGGCCTCAATACGCAGTATTTT | TRBJ2-3 | TRBV12-3/TRBV12-4 | TRBD1 | 13 | many
CASSYKMGHSQYF | TGTGCCAGCAGTTATAAGATGGGCCACAGCCAGTACTTC | TRBJ2-7 | TRBV7-6 | - | 13 | -
CSVGTAPEAFF | TGCAGCGTTGGGACAGCCCCTGAAGCTTTCTTT | TRBJ1-1 | TRBV29-1 | - | 11 | few
CASTEGSAYEQYF | TGCGCCAGCACGGAGGGGTCGGCCTACGAGCAGTACTTC | TRBJ2-7 | TRBV5-1 | - | 13 | -
CASSHGTTLYNSPLHF | TGTGCCAGCAGCCACGGGACAACACTTTATAATTCACCCCTCCACTTT | TRBJ1-6 | TRBV5-6 | - | 16 | -
CASHRVNGELFF | TGTGCCAGTCACAGGGTAAACGGGGAGCTGTTTTTT | TRBJ2-2 | TRBV19 | - | 12 | few
CASSFRDRAGTGELFF | TGTGCCAGCAGTTTCCGGGACAGGGCAGGGACCGGGGAGCTGTTTTTT | TRBJ2-2 | TRBV27 | TRBD1 | 16 | many
CASRVLGEGEQYF | TGTGCCAGCAGAGTACTAGGGGAGGGCGAGCAGTACTTC | TRBJ2-7 | TRBV12-3/TRBV12-4 | TRBD2 | 13 | many
CASSLGTGGSEAFF | TGTGCCAGCAGCTTAGGGACAGGGGGATCTGAAGCTTTCTTT | TRBJ1-1 | TRBV7-9 | TRBD1 | 14 | many
CASSPRAMNTEAFF | TGTGCCAGCAGCCCCAGAGCCATGAACACTGAAGCTTTCTTT | TRBJ1-1 | TRBV3-1 | - | 14 | medium-sized
CASSLEQTRQYF | TGTGCCAGCAGCTTAGAACAGACCAGGCAGTACTTC | TRBJ2-7 | TRBV7-9 | - | 12 | many
CASRTRSDSITYEQYF | TGCGCCAGCCGAACACGGTCGGACAGTATCACCTACGAGCAGTACTTC | TRBJ2-7 | TRBV5-1 | - | 16 | many
CASSYPGELFF | TGTGCCAGCAGTTATCCCGGGGAGCTGTTTTTT | TRBJ2-2 | TRBV6-2/TRBV6-3 | - | 11 | many
CSALDIYHEQYF | TGCAGTGCTCTGGACATATATCACGAGCAGTACTTC | TRBJ2-7 | TRBV20-1 | - | 12 | few
CASSLARSTTGELFF | TGTGCCAGCAGCTTAGCGCGTAGTACCACCGGGGAGCTGTTTTTT | TRBJ2-2 | TRBV7-2 | - | 15 | few
CASSQTAGTAYEQYF | TGCGCCAGCAGCCAGACAGCCGGGACAGCCTACGAGCAGTACTTC | TRBJ2-7 | TRBV4-1 | TRBD1 | 15 | many
CASSLVQSTEAFF | TGTGCCAGCAGTTTAGTACAGTCTACTGAAGCTTTCTTT | TRBJ1-1 | TRBV28 | - | 13 | many
CASSLNRGQSEAFF | TGCGCCAGCAGCTTGAACAGGGGGCAATCTGAAGCTTTCTTT | TRBJ1-1 | TRBV5-1 | TRBD1 | 14 | many
CASSLGGHSQETQYF | TGCGCCAGCAGCTTGGGAGGACACTCTCAAGAGACCCAGTACTTC | TRBJ2-5 | TRBV5-1 | - | 15 | few
CASSFDAGGEQFF | TGTGCCAGCAGTTTCGACGCCGGGGGTGAGCAGTTCTTC | TRBJ2-1 | TRBV27 | - | 13 | -
CASRLDRGQAFF | TGTGCCAGCAGACTGGACAGGGGCCAAGCTTTCTTT | TRBJ1-1 | TRBV5-4 | TRBD1 | 12 | -